The clone carrying this T cell receptor (beta chain) was detected many times. Individuals with ophthalmopathy presented a Clinical Activity Score of at least 3, a NOSPECS grade of at least 4 and a duration under 3 months. Fresh peripheral blood, roughly 9.8 ml of it, supplied the PBMCs. The sample originates from a study of T cells in Graves' hyperthyroidism and ophthalmopathy. The CDR3 regions of TCR beta were amplified from RNA transcripts. HTBI primers were employed in a first-round RT-PCR of the TCR CDR3. TCRdb re-derived calls from the multiplex PCR reads in MiXCR, one entry per CDR3 protein. The table records approximately 600,000 distinct CDR3 sequences, around 20% of them present only once. Germline V gene sequence: CDR1 MDHEN, CDR2 SYDVKM. V lost 5 bases and J lost 0, with 8 bases in between. The CDR3 has 14 amino acids.

The specimen was blood. The chain carries TRBV28 and TRBJ1-5, with D perhaps matching TRBD1 (5 bases). The sequence came from a man aged 25 to 40 with Graves' ophthalmopathy. The CDR3 spells CASSRQPSNQPQHF. The DNA for the CDR3 is TGTGCCAGCAGTCGACAGCCTAGCAATCAGCCCCAGCATTTT.